The clone carrying this T cell receptor beta chain has only a few counts. A TCRbeta library incorporating unique molecular identifiers was prepared. TCRdb itself ran the PCR reads through MiXCR, one entry per CDR3 protein. This table holds 550,000 to 800,000 distinct CDR3 sequences, around 13% found once. This sample was included in a study of T-cell reconstitution after alpha-beta-depleted transplantation in children. This CDR3 has 15 amino acids. Trimming stripped 4 bases from V and 8 bases from J, with 20 bases between. Germline values: CDR1 MGHRA, CDR2 YSYEKL. This sample comprised PBMCs, obtained before TCRalphabeta/CD19-depleted stem cell transplant. The TCR was taken from a girl aged 2-15 years with congenital amegakaryocytic thrombocytopenia, due to receive a stem cell transplant. The V and J genes are TRBV4-1 and TRBJ1-1; no clear D gene. The DNA of the CDR3 is TGCGCCAGCAGCCCCTCGGAGGGCTTTGGGGTCGAAGCTTTCTTT. It codes for CASSPSEGFGVEAFF.